The clone carrying this TCR delta chain was counted only a few times. Its antigen is currently unknown. RNA was extracted from the cells and then reverse transcribed. Pooled V-gene forward primers with one constant-region reverse primer generated the CDR3 amplicons by multiplex PCR. TCRdb reprocessed the multiplex PCR reads through CATT. Here the sample spans more than 45,000 delta-chain clones, about 15% being singletons. This CDR3 has 20 amino acids. V gave up 2 bases and J gave up 0 bases; unmatched junction bases: 13. CDR1 TSWWSYY and CDR2 QGS come from the germline V gene. This sample was taken from a study of Vδ1+ human thymocytes. Vdelta1+ thymocyte sorts reached between roughly 96% and 99.6% purity. Whole-study results and caveats: Highly polyclonal TRG and TRD repertoires with Gaussian CDR3 length distributions appeared in thymus. Unlike peripheral blood Vdelta1+ controls, thymic delta-chain sequences included roughly 22% Vdelta2 and few Vdelta3. Bulk repertoire data may be misinterpreted because of unexpected Vdelta2 sequences.

This clonotype was sampled from a girl younger than two who had congenital heart surgery. Sequencing was done on a sample of Vdelta1+ gamma-delta thymocytes from the thymus. The subset denotes: FACS-sorted CD3+ TCRalphabeta- TCRVdelta1+ TCRVdelta2- thymocytes. The V gene is TRDV1, the J gene TRDJ1; TRDD3 agrees at 12 bases. The CDR3 DNA reads as TGTGCTCTTGGGGAAGGGGGCGCCCGCTGGGGGATACGCAACACCGATAAACTCATCTTT. Protein sequence: CALGEGGARWGIRNTDKLIF.